The present T cell receptor (beta chain) was sequenced within a study of control samples from healthy donors and cancer patients. The V gene lost 3 bases and the J gene lost 1 base, with 14 bases spanning the gap. The CDR3 loop spans 16 amino acids. Germline V gives CDR1 LNHDA, CDR2 SQIVND (reference sequence). Profiled with immunoSEQ multiplex PCR; TCRdb holds only in-frame clones, not every one. The table records fewer than 300,000 clones, about four fifths of them present only once. V gene TRBV19 combines with J gene TRBJ2-3; D perhaps matches TRBD1 (5 bases). The origin of this receptor is a woman aged 60-75 years with lung cancer. The specimen sequenced was PBMCs. The CDR3 is CASSIENQGRTDTQYF. The DNA of the CDR3 is TGTGCCAGTAGTATCGAGAACCAGGGTCGCACAGATACGCAGTATTTT.